This T cell receptor beta chain was sequenced for a study of identical twins. Details on this clonotype: Its antigen is unknown.

Points from the study as a whole: Beta out-of-frame sequences showed weaker excess sharing between twins.

Losses at the gene ends were 1 base for V and 2 bases for J; bases not matched to a gene: 8. From germline, CDR1 is LGHDT and CDR2 YNNKEL (reference sequence). The CDR3 length is 16 residues. TCRdb itself ran the 5' RACE reads through MiXCR, one entry per CDR3 protein. The data hold 650,000 to 750,000 distinct CDR3 sequences, with 21% observed a single time. In addition, the sample was reused for a study of T cells expressing NK-cell markers. That paper states: Of eight sequenced donors, seven were HCMV-seropositive and one HCMV-seronegative.

This TCR derives from a woman younger than 35 in good health. The rearrangement links TRBV3-1 to TRBJ2-7; TRBD1 aligns across 7 bases. The sequenced sample consisted of PBMCs. Here the CDR3 reads CASSQATGALTYEQYF. CDR3 DNA: TGTGCCAGCAGCCAAGCTACAGGGGCCCTCACCTACGAGCAGTACTTC.